The clone carrying this T cell receptor (beta chain) appeared many times. The antigen is not known. This specimen comes from a study of regulatory T cells in long-lasting Graves disease. Overall study findings and caveats: Accuracy may have been reduced by the small sample size. With 2,500 to 3,500 shared public clonotypes, persistent patients exceeded new patients, who shared about a thousand.

Arm-PCR of CDR3 regions with iRepertoire HTBI primers generated TCR beta libraries. TCRdb reprocessed the multiplex PCR reads via MiXCR and lists one record per CDR3 protein. The repertoire consists of 400,000 to 550,000 distinct CDR3 sequences, with around 15% occurring once and the leading ten covering roughly a tenth. The CDR3 runs to 14 residues. Trimming pared 6 bases from V and 4 bases from J, leaving 15 bases between. CDR1 is LGHDT and CDR2 is YNNKEL in the germline V gene (reference sequence). The sample's time point: newly diagnosed GD, antithyroid drugs for less than 3 months. The TCR library was made from RNA that had been extracted from PBMCs in TRIzol. The same sample was also used in a study of T cells in Graves' hyperthyroidism and ophthalmopathy. That source notes: Reasons for excluding patients were uncontrolled infection, other autoimmune disease, pregnancy or lactation.

Sample: peripheral blood mononuclear cells (PBMCs), taken at new diagnosis, from a patient treated with antithyroid drugs. The origin of this receptor is a woman between 25 and 40 years old with Graves disease. This chain uses TRBV3-1 with TRBJ1-1, with D uncertain. CDR3 amino acids: CASRATDILTEAFF. For the CDR3, the DNA is TGTGCCAGCAGGGCGACTGATATCCTCACTGAAGCTTTCTTT. Looking up the rest from reference TRBV3-1 and TRBJ1-1 gives the full variable domain: DTAVSQTPKYLVTQMGNDKSIKCEQNLGHDTMYWYKQDSKKFLKIMFSYNNKELIINETVPNRFSPKSPDKAHLNLHINSLELGDSAVYFCASRATDILTEAFFGQGTRLTVV.